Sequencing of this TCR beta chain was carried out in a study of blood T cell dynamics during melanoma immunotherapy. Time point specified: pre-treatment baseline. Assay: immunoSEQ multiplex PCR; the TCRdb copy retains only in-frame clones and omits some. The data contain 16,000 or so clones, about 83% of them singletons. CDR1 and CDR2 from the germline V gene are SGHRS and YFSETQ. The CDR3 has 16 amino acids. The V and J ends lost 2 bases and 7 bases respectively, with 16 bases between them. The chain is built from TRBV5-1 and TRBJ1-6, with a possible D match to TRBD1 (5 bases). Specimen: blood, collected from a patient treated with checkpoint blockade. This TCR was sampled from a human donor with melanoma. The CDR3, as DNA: TGCGCCAGCAGCTTTGGCGAGGAGGGGCGGAATTCACCCCTCCACTTT. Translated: CASSFGEEGRNSPLHF.